These 27 T cell receptor beta chains originate from one sample sequenced in a study of CD8+ T cells in alopecia areata. cDNA serving as the sequencing template came from extracted, reverse transcribed RNA. The table came from immunoSEQ multiplex PCR; TCRdb's copy has only in-frame clones and leaves some out. The sample lists approximately 210,000 clones, 64% occurring once. Treatment indicated: oral pan-JAK inhibitor, 5-10 mg twice daily. This sample comprised CD4+ T cells sorted from blood, obtained at week 4, from a patient treated with tofacitinib. These receptors came from a human donor with alopecia areata.

V and J are TRBV4-1 and TRBJ2-7; no reliable D call. This CDR3 is 13 amino acids long. CDR1 and CDR2 from the germline V gene are MGHRA and YSYEKL. Trimming left V 3 bases short and J 12 bases short, with 18 bases between. CDR3 sequence (DNA): TGCGCCAGCAGCCAGTTGGGCTTCGGTAGGAGGTACTTC. Encoded protein: CASSQLGFGRRYF.

This chain links TRBV14 with TRBJ2-2, with a tentative D call TRBD2 (6 bases). The germline V and J ends were trimmed by 2 bases and 5 bases, with 18 bases remaining between them. This CDR3 region has 17 residues. Germline loops: CDR1 SGHDN, CDR2 FVKESK. As DNA, the CDR3 is TGTGCCAGCAGCCAACCTCCCCCAGACCGGGGGACCGGGGAGCTGTTTTTT. The encoded protein is CASSQPPPDRGTGELFF.

There are a few counts of this clone. J is TRBJ2-1 and V is TRBV2; D is possibly TRBD1 (5 bases). Deletions cut 0 bases from V and 4 bases from J, with 13 bases between. Germline assignment: CDR1 SNHLY and CDR2 FYNNEI. The CDR3 is 16 residues long. Here the CDR3 reads CASSEALGQGYNEQFF. DNA for the CDR3: TGTGCCAGCAGTGAAGCCCTAGGGCAGGGTTACAATGAGCAGTTCTTC.

This clone occurred a few times. This chain uses TRBV29-1 with TRBJ2-5; D gene unclear. Germline-derived CDR1 and CDR2 are SQVTM and ANQGSEA. The V gene lost 4 bases and the J gene lost 1 base, with 7 bases spanning the gap. This CDR3 is 12 amino acids long. The CDR3 reads CSVVRTQETQYF. The CDR3 DNA sequence: TGCAGCGTTGTGCGGACCCAAGAGACCCAGTACTTC.

The chain uses TRBV12-5 and TRBJ2-3; possible D gene TRBD2, 5 bases. The CDR3 has 14 amino acids. Trimming shortened V by 6 bases and J by 0 bases, and 10 bases separated the two germline ends. Germline CDR1 LGHNT, CDR2 FRNRAP. CDR3 coding DNA: TGTGCTAGTGGGCCTGGACTGAGCACAGATACGCAGTATTTT. It translates to CASGPGLSTDTQYF.

About this clone itself: The sample carries other DNA sequences with the same CDR3. This chain connects TRBV29-1 to TRBJ2-5; D is unclear. With 3 bases removed from V and 6 bases from J, the gap between germline ends came to 11 bases. Per the germline V gene, CDR1 is SQVTM and CDR2 is ANQGSEA. The CDR3 spans 12 residues. The CDR3 DNA is TGCAGCGTTGATCTACAAGGGCAGACCCAGTACTTC. It specifies CSVDLQGQTQYF.

This chain links TRBV4-3 with TRBJ2-3, with D tentatively TRBD1 or TRBD2 (5 bases each). V was clipped by 1 base and J by 2 bases, with 7 bases between them. The CDR3 sequence is 14 residues long. Germline values: CDR1 LGHNA, CDR2 YSLEER. CDR3 sequence: CASSQGGYTDTQYF. CDR3 DNA sequence: TGCGCCAGCAGCCAAGGGGGGTACACAGATACGCAGTATTTT.

This clone was counted between two and nine times. CDR3 in DNA: TGCAGCGTTGTTGGCAAAACTAACTATGGCTACACCTTC. Protein product: CSVVGKTNYGYTF. The genes are TRBV29-1 and TRBJ1-2, with unresolved D. Germline V CDR1 and CDR2: SQVTM, ANQGSEA. The CDR3 totals 13 residues. V shed 4 bases and J shed 0 bases, with 9 bases lying between them.

The chain uses TRBV18 and TRBJ1-1; TRBD1 is a possible D gene (6 bases). V lost 1 base and J 10 bases, leaving 13 bases between the germline ends. Per germline, CDR1 KGHSH and CDR2 LQKENI. CDR3 length: 13 residues. The CDR3: CASSPRGAGAAFF. The DNA of the CDR3 is TGTGCCAGCTCACCACGCGGGGCAGGGGCAGCTTTCTTT.

The chain links TRBV20-1 to TRBJ2-3; no clear D gene. This CDR3 has 11 residues. Trimming took 0 bases from V and 5 from J, leaving 3 bases between them. The V gene's germline CDR1 is DFQATT and CDR2 SNEGSKA (reference sequence). In nucleotides, the CDR3 is TGCAGTGCTAGAGAGCAAGATACGCAGTATTTT. This codes for CSAREQDTQYF.

The V gene is TRBV6-5, the J gene TRBJ2-7, with 8 bases aligning to TRBD2. The germline CDR1 and CDR2 sequences are MNHEY and SVGAGI. The length of the CDR3 is 15 residues. The V and J ends lost 5 bases and 4 bases, in that order; junction bases with no gene match: 10. CDR3 loop: CASSPARGGRYEQYF. CDR3 sequence (DNA): TGTGCCAGCAGTCCTGCCCGGGGGGGGAGGTACGAGCAGTACTTC.

The CDR3 DNA follows: TGCGCCAGCAGCTTTGGGCAGGGTTCATCCAATGAGCAGTTCTTC. It codes for CASSFGQGSSNEQFF. The chain combines TRBV5-1 with TRBJ2-1, with D possibly matching TRBD1 (5 bases). The CDR3 runs 15 residues. V lost 2 bases and J lost 6, with 15 bases in between. Germline CDR1 and CDR2: SGHRS and YFSETQ.

The chain employs TRBV7-6 and TRBJ1-1; D is unclear. V was pared by 1 base and J by 2 bases, with 8 bases between. The CDR3 is 14 residues long. Germline lookup yields CDR1 SGHVS and CDR2 FNYEAQ. DNA of the CDR3: TGTGCCAGCAGCTTAGGAAACTTTAACACTGAAGCTTTCTTT. Amino acid sequence: CASSLGNFNTEAFF.

The rearrangement uses TRBV25-1 and TRBJ1-2; D remains unclear. Germline V gene sequence: CDR1 MGHDK, CDR2 SYGVNS. This CDR3 has 13 residues. V lost 2 bases, J lost 2 bases, and 6 bases lay in between. Here the CDR3 reads CASSETGNYGYTF. In nucleotides, the CDR3 is TGTGCCAGCAGTGAAACGGGAAACTATGGCTACACCTTC.

This clone was observed a few times. The chain is built from TRBV5-1 and TRBJ1-1; 7 bases are shared with TRBD1. The germline V gene has CDR1 SGHRS and CDR2 YFSETQ. V shed 8 bases and J 3 bases; nucleotides not matched to a gene: 10. This CDR3 has 14 amino acids. This chain's CDR3 is CARRRRRGHTEAFF. The DNA for the CDR3 is TGCGCCAGACGACGACGGAGGGGGCACACTGAAGCTTTCTTT.

The chain employs TRBV6-6 and TRBJ1-2; D uncertain. CDR3 size: 14 residues. Germline values: CDR1 MNHNY, CDR2 SVGAGI (reference sequence). Trimming stripped 2 bases from V and 2 bases from J, with 9 bases between. The CDR3 reads CASSYGSANYGYTF. CDR3 bases: TGTGCCAGCAGTTACGGGTCAGCCAACTATGGCTACACCTTC.

In this sample, this clone turned up a few times. The gene calls are TRBV11-2 and TRBJ2-3; D is ambiguous. Per the germline V gene, CDR1 is SGHAT and CDR2 is FQNNGV. Trimming took off 2 bases at V and 12 bases at J, with 15 bases between the two ends. The CDR3 is 13 amino acids. CDR3 sequence (DNA): TGTGCCAGCAGCTTAACCAGACTGCAAGCTCAGTATTTT. The encoded protein is CASSLTRLQAQYF.

This clone has a handful of counts. The rearrangement links TRBV4-2 to TRBJ1-2; D is unclear. With 0 bases removed from V and 8 bases from J, the gap between germline ends came to 13 bases. Germline V gene lookup returns CDR1 LGHNA and CDR2 YNFKEQ. The CDR3 extends over 14 amino acids. The CDR3: CASSQDGSRNGYTF. The CDR3 coding sequence is TGTGCCAGCAGCCAAGATGGGTCGCGGAACGGCTACACCTTC.

This clone has more than one count but fewer than ten. V is TRBV20-1 and J is TRBJ1-2; possibly TRBD1 for D (5 bases). The CDR3 contains 11 residues. Germline CDR1 and CDR2: DFQATT and SNEGSKA (reference sequence). The ends were cut back, 3 bases at V and 7 bases at J, with 9 bases in the middle. For the CDR3, the DNA is TGCAGTGCTAGCAGGGATGGTGGCTACACCTTC. Its protein is CSASRDGGYTF.

This chain connects TRBV10-3 to TRBJ1-5, with D possibly matching TRBD1 (5 bases). The CDR3 length is 14 residues. Germline V gene lookup returns CDR1 ENHRY and CDR2 SYGVKD. V was shortened by 3 bases and J by 4 bases, with 10 bases between the two germline ends. The DNA of the CDR3 is TGTGCCATCAGTGACCGTCAGGGTAATCAGCCCCAGCATTTT. It encodes CAISDRQGNQPQHF.

J is TRBJ1-1 and V is TRBV5-1; 7 positions match TRBD1. The CDR3 length is 15 residues. Germline CDR1 and CDR2: SGHRS and YFSETQ. With 2 bases clipped from V and 2 bases from J, the junction kept 6 bases outside the gene matches. CDR3 in DNA: TGCGCCAGCAGCTTTGACGGACAGGCTAACACTGAAGCTTTCTTT. It is translated as CASSFDGQANTEAFF.

This clone was detected a few times. The V call is TRBV7-8, the J call TRBJ2-7, with 7 bases that match TRBD1. After removal of 5 bases from V and 0 bases from J, the junction contained 4 bases not matched to a gene. This CDR3 region has 14 residues. CDR1 and CDR2 from the germline V gene are SGHVS and FQNEAQ. CDR3 sequence (DNA): TGTGCCAGCAGCCGGACAGGCAGCTCCTACGAGCAGTACTTC. Protein product: CASSRTGSSYEQYF. The variable domain in full, with the rest retrieved from reference TRBV7-8 and TRBJ2-7, is GAGVSQSPRYKVAKRGQDVALRCDPISGHVSLFWYQQALGQGPEFLTYFQNEAQLDKSGLPSDRFFAERPEGSVSTLKIQRTQQEDSAVYLCASSRTGSSYEQYFGPGTRLTVT.

In nucleotides, the CDR3 is TGTGCCAGCAGCTTAGTTGGGGGCCACGAGCAGTACTTC. It is translated as CASSLVGGHEQYF. The rearrangement uses TRBV13 and TRBJ2-7, with D perhaps matching TRBD1 (6 bases). Germline V gene data show CDR1 as PRHDT and CDR2 as FYEKMQ (reference sequence). The CDR3 consists of 13 residues. With 1 base removed from V and 5 bases from J, the gap between germline ends came to 9 bases.

The chain carries TRBV7-8 and TRBJ2-3; D is perhaps TRBD1 or TRBD2 (5 bases each). Per germline, CDR1 SGHVS and CDR2 FQNEAQ. The germline V and J ends were trimmed by 11 bases and 4 bases, with 13 bases remaining between them. This CDR3 has 12 residues. This CDR3 is CAWGSGPDTQYF. The CDR3 DNA reads TGTGCCTGGGGGAGTGGGCCAGATACGCAGTATTTT.

The chain couples TRBV6-6 to TRBJ1-2, with 7 bases lining up with TRBD1. The V segment lost 1 base and the J segment 0 bases; nucleotides outside the gene matches: 5. The length of the CDR3 is 16 residues. Looked up from germline, CDR1 is MNHNY and CDR2 is SVGAGI (reference sequence). CDR3 in DNA: TGTGCCAGCAGTTACTTTGGGGGGACAGCTAACTATGGCTACACCTTC. Amino acid sequence: CASSYFGGTANYGYTF.

V usage is TRBV23-1 and J usage is TRBJ1-1, with 9 bases matching TRBD1. TRBV23-1 is an ORF, and what it does is uncertain. The CDR3 extends over 14 amino acids. The junction had 2 bases not matched to a gene; V was cut back by 4 bases and J by 2 bases. The CDR3 here is CASSRDRVNTEAFF. The CDR3 nucleotides read TGCGCCAGCAGTCGGGACAGGGTAAACACTGAAGCTTTCTTT.

This clone was recorded only once. The V gene is TRBV9, the J gene TRBJ1-5; D may be TRBD1 (5 bases). CDR3 length: 15 residues. V was pared by 4 bases and J by 9 bases, with 20 bases between. The germline gives CDR1 SGDLS, CDR2 YYNGEE. CDR3 amino acids: CASSPEGGDGGPQHF. The CDR3 nucleotides are TGTGCCAGCAGCCCCGAAGGCGGCGACGGGGGGCCCCAGCATTTT. Together with reference TRBV9 and TRBJ1-5, the CDR3 gives the full variable domain: DSGVTQTPKHLITATGQRVTLRCSPRSGDLSVYWYQQSLDQGLQFLIQYYNGEERAKGNILERFSAQQFPDLHSELNLSSLELGDSALYFCASSPEGGDGGPQHFGDGTRLSIL.